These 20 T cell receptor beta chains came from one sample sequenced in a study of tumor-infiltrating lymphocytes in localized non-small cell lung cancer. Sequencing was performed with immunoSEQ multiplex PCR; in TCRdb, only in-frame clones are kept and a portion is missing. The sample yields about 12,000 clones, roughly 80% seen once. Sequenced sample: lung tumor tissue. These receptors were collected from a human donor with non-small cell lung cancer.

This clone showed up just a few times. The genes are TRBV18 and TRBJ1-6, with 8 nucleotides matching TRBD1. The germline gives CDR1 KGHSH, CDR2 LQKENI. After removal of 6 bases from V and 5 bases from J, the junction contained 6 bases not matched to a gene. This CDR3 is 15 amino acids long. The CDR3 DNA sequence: TGTGCCAGCTCGGCTTTGACAGGGGATAATTCACCCCTCCACTTT. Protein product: CASSALTGDNSPLHF.

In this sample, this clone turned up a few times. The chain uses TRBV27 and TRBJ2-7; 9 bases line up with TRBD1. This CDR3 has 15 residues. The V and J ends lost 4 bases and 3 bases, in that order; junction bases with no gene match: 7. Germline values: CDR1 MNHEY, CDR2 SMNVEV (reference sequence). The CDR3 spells CASSYPGQGIYEQYF. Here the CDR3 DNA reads TGTGCCAGCAGTTACCCGGGACAGGGTATCTACGAGCAGTACTTC.

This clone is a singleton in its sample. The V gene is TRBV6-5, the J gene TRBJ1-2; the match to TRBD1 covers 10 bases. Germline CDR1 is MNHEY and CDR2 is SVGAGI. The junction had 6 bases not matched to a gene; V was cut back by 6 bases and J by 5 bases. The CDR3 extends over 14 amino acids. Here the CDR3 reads CASSRTGGKYGYTF. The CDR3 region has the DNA TGTGCCAGCAGCCGGACAGGGGGAAAGTATGGCTACACCTTC.

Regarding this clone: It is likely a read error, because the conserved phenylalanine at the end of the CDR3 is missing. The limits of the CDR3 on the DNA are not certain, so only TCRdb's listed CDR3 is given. CDR3 amino acids: CASSIRTV. The chain has TRBV5-4 and TRBJ1-5; the D segment call TRBD1 is taken from the table without a DNA check. The CDR3 totals 8 residues, both ends included. Germline loops: CDR1 SGHNT, CDR2 YYREEE (reference sequence).

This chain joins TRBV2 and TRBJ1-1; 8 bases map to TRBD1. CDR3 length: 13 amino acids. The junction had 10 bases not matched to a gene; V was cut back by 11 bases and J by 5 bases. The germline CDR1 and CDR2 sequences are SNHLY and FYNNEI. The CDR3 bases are TGTGCCCGCGACAGGGGATCGCGGACTGAAGCTTTCTTT. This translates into CARDRGSRTEAFF.

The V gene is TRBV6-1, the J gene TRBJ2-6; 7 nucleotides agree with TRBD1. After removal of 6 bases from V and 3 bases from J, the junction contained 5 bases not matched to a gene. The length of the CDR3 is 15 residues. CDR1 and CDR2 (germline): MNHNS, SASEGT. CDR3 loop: CASRVDRVGANVLTF. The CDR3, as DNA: TGTGCCAGCAGAGTAGACAGGGTTGGGGCCAACGTCCTGACTTTC.

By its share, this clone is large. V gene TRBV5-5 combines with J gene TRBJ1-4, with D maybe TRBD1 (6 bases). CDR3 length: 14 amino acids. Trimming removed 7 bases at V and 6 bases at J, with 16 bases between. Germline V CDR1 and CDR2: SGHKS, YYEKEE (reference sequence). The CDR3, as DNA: TGTGCCAGCTCGGGGGAGCAGGGGTATGAAAAACTGTTTTTT. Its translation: CASSGEQGYEKLFF.

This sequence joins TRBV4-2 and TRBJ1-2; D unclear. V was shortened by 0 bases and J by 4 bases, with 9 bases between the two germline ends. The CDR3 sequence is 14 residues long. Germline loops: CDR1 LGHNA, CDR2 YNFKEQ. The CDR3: CASSQDPGFYGYTF. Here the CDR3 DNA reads TGTGCCAGCAGCCAAGATCCGGGGTTCTATGGCTACACCTTC.

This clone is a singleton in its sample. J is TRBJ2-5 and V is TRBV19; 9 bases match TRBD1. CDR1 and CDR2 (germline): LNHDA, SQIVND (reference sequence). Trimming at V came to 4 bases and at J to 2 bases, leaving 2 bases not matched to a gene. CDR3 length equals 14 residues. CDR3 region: CASSRDRVQETQYF. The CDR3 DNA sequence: TGTGCCAGTAGTAGGGACAGGGTTCAAGAGACCCAGTACTTC.

CDR3 bases: TGTGCCAGTAGTATAGTCTCCGCCTCGTATGGCTACACCTTC. Translation gives CASSIVSASYGYTF. The chain employs TRBV19 and TRBJ1-2, with D uncertain. The germline V and J ends were trimmed by 1 base and 5 bases, with 11 bases remaining between them. This CDR3 is 14 amino acids long. In germline, CDR1 is LNHDA, CDR2 SQIVND (reference sequence).

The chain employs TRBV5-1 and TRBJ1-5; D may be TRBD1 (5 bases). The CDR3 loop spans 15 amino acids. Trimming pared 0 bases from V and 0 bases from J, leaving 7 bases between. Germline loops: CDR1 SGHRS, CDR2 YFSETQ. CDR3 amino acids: CASSLGGDSNQPQHF. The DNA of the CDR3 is TGCGCCAGCAGCTTGGGAGGGGATAGCAATCAGCCCCAGCATTTT.

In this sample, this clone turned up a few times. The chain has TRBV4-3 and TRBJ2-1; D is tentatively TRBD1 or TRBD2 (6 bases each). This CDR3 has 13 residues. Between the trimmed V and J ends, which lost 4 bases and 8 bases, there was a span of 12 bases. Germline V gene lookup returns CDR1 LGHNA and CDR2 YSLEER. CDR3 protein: CASSPSGEDEQFF. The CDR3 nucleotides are TGCGCCAGCAGCCCCTCAGGGGAGGATGAGCAGTTCTTC.

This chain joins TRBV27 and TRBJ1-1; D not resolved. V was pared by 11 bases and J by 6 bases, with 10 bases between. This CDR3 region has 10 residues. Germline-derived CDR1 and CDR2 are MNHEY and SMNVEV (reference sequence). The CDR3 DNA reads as TGTGCCGGTCGGCGGGCTGAAGCTTTCTTT. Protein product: CAGRRAEAFF.

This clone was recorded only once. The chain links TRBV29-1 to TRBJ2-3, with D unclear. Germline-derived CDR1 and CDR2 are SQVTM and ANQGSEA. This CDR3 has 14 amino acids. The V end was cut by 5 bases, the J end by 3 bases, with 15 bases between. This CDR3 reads CSVSEVQVTDTQYF. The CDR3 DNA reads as TGCAGCGTTTCGGAAGTCCAGGTTACAGATACGCAGTATTTT.

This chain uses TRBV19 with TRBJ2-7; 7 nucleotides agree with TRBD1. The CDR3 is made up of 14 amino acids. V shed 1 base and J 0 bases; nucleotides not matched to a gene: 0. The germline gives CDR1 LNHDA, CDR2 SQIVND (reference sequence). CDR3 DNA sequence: TGTGCCAGTAGTATAGGGGACAGCTCCTACGAGCAGTACTTC. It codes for CASSIGDSSYEQYF.

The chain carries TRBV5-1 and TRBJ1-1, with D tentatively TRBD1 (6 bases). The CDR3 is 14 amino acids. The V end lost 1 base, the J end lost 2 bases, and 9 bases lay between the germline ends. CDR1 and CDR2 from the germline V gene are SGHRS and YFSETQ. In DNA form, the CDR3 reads TGCGCCAGCAGCTTGACAGGGCCTAACACTGAAGCTTTCTTT. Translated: CASSLTGPNTEAFF.

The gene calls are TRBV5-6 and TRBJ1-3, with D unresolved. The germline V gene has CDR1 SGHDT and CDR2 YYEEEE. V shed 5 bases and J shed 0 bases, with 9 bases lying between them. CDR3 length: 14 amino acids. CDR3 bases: TGTGCCAGCAGGGACGGGATCTCTGGAAACACCATATATTTT. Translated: CASRDGISGNTIYF.

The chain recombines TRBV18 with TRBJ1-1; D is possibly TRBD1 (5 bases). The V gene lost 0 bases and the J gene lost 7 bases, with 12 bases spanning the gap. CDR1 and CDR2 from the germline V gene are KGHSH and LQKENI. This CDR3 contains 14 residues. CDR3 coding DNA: TGTGCCAGCTCACCACCGATCCGGGACGGTGAAGCTTTCTTT. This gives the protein CASSPPIRDGEAFF.

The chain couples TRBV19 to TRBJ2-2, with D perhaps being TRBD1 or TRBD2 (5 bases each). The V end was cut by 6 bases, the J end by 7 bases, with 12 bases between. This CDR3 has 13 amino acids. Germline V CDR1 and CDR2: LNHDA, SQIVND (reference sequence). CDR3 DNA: TGTGCCAGTAGCCGGGGCAATCTCGGGGAGCTGTTTTTT. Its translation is CASSRGNLGELFF. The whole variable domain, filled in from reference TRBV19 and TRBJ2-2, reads DGGITQSPKYLFRKEGQNVTLSCEQNLNHDAMYWYRQDPGQGLRLIYYSQIVNDFQKGDIAEGYSVSREKKESFPLTVTSAQKNPTAFYLCASSRGNLGELFFGEGSRLTVL.

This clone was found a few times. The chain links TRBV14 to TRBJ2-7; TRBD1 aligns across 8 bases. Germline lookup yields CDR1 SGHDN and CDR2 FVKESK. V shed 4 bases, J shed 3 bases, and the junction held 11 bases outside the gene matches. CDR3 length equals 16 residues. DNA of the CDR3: TGTGCCAGCAGCCCCCTAGGACAGGGCATTGGCTACGAGCAGTACTTC. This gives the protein CASSPLGQGIGYEQYF.